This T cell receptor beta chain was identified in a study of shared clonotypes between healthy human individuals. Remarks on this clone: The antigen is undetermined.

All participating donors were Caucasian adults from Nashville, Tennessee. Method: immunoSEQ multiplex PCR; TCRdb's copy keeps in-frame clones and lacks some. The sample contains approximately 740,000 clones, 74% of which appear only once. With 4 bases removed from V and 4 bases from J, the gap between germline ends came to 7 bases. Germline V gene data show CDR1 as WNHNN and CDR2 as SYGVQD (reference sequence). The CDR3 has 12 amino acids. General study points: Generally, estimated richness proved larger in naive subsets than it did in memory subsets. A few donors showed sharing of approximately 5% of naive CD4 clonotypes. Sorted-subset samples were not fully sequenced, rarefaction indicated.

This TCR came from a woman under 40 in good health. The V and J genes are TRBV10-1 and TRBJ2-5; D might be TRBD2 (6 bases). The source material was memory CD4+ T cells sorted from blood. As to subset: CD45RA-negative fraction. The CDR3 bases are TGCGCCAGCAGTGCGGGAGCAGAGACCCAGTACTTC. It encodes CASSAGAETQYF.